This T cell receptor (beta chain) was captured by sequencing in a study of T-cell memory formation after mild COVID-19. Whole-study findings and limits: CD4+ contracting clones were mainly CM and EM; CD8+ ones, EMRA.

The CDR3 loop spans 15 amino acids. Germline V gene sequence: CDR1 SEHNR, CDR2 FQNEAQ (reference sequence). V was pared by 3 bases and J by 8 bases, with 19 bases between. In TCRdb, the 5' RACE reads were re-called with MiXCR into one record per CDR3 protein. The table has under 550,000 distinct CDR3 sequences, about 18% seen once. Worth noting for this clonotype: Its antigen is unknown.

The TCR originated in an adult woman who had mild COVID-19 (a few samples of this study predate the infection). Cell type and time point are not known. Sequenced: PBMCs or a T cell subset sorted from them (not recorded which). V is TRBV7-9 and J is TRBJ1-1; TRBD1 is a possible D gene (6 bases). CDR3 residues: CASSLAGAQGVEAFF. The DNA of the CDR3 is TGTGCCAGCAGCTTGGCAGGGGCCCAGGGAGTCGAAGCTTTCTTT.